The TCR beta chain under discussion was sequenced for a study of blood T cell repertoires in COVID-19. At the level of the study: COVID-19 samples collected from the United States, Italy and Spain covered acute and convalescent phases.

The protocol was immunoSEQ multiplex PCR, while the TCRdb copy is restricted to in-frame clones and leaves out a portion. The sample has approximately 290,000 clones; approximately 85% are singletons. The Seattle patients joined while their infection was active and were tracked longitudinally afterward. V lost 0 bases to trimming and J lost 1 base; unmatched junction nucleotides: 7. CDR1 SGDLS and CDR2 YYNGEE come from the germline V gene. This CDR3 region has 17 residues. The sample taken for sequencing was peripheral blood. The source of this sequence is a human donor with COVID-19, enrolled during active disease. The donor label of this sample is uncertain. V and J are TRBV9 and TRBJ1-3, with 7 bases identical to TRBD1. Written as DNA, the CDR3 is TGTGCCAGCAGCGTAGTCCCGACAGGGAGGTCTGGAAACACCATATATTTT. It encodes CASSVVPTGRSGNTIYF.